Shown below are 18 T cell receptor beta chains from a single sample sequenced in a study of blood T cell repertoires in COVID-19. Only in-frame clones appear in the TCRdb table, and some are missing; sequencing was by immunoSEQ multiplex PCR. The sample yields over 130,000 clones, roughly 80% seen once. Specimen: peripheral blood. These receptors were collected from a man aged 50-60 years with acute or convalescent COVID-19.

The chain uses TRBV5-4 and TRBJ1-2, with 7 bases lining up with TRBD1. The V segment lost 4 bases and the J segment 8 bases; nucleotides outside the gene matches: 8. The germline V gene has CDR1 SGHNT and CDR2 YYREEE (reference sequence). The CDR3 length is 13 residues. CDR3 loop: CASSPDRSQGYTF. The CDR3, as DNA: TGTGCCAGCAGCCCGGACAGGTCACAAGGCTACACCTTC.

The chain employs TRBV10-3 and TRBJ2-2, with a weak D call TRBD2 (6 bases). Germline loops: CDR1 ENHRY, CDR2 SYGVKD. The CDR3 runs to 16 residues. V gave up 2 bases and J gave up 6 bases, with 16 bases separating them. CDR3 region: CAISEGLTGRAGELFF. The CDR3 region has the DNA TGTGCCATCAGTGAGGGACTAACAGGAAGGGCCGGGGAGCTGTTTTTT.

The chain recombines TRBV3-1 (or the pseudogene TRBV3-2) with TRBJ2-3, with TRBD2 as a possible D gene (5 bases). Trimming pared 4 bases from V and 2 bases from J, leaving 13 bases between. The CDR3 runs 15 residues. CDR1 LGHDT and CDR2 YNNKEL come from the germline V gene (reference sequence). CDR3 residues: CASSLYTGFTDTQYF. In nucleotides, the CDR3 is TGTGCCAGCAGCCTCTACACGGGGTTCACAGATACGCAGTATTTT.

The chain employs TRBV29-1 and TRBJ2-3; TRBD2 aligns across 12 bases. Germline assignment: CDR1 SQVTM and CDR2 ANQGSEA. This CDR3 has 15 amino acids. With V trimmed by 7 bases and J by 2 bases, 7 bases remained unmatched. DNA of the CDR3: TGCAGCGCTAGAGGACTAGCGGGGTCCACAGATACGCAGTATTTT. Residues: CSARGLAGSTDTQYF.

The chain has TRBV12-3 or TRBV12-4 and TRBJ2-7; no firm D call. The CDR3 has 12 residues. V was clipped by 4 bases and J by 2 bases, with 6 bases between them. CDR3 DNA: TGTGCCAGCAGTTCCGGTCCCTACGAGCAGTACTTC. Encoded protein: CASSSGPYEQYF.

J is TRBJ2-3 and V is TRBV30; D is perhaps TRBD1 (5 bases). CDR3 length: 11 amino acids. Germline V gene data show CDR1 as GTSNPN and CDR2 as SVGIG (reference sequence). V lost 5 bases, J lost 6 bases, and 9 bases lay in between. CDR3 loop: CAWDRADTQYF. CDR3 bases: TGTGCCTGGGACAGAGCCGATACGCAGTATTTT. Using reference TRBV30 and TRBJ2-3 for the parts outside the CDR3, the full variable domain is SQTIHQWPATLVQPVGSPLSLECTVEGTSNPNLYWYRQAAGRGLQLLFYSVGIGQISSEVPQNLSASRPQDRQFILSSKKLLLSDSGFYLCAWDRADTQYFGPGTRLTVL.

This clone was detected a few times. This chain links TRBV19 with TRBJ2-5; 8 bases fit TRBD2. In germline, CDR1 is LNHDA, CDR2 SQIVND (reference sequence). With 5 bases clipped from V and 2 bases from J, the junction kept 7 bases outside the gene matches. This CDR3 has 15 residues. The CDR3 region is CASSAAGGPQETQYF. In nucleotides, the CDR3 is TGTGCCAGTAGTGCTGCGGGGGGACCTCAAGAGACCCAGTACTTC.

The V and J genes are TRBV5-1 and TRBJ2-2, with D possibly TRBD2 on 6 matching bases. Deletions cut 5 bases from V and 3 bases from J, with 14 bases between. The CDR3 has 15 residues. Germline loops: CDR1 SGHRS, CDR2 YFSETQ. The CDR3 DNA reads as TGCGCCAGCAGACCGGGTGGCGGGGACACCGGGGAGCTGTTTTTT. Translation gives CASRPGGGDTGELFF.

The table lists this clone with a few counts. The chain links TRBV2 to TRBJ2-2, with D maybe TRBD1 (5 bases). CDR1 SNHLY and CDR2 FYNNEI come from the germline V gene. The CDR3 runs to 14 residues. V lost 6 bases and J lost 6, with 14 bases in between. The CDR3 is CASRAGWGSGELFF. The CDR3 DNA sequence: TGTGCCAGCAGGGCAGGGTGGGGATCCGGGGAGCTGTTTTTT.

CDR3 residues: CASSLSGGRGGELFF. In nucleotides, the CDR3 is TGTGCCAGCAGTTTATCAGGGGGCCGGGGCGGGGAGCTGTTTTTT. The rearrangement links TRBV27 to TRBJ2-2, with TRBD1 matching over 7 bases. V shed 0 bases, J shed 7 bases, and the junction held 5 bases outside the gene matches. In germline, CDR1 is MNHEY, CDR2 SMNVEV (reference sequence). The CDR3 consists of 15 residues.

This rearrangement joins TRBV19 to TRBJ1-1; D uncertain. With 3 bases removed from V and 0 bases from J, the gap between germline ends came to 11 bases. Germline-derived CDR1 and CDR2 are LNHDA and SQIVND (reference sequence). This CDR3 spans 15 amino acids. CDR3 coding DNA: TGTGCCAGTAGTATCACGAGTTATATGAACACTGAAGCTTTCTTT. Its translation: CASSITSYMNTEAFF.

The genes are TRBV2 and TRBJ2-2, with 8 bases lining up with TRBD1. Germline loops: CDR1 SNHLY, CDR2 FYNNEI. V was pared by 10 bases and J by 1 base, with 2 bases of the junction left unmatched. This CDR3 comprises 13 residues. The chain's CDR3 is CATRGRNTGELFF. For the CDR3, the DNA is TGTGCCACCAGGGGGCGGAACACCGGGGAGCTGTTTTTT.

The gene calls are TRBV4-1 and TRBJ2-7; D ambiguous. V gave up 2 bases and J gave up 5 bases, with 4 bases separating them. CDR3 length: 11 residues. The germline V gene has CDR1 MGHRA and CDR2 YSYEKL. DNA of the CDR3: TGCGCCAGCAGCCAATTCGACGAGCAGTACTTC. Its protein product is CASSQFDEQYF.

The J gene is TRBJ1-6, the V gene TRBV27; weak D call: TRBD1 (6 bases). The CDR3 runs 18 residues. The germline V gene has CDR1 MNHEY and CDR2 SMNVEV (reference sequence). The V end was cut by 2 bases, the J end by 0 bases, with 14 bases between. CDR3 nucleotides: TGTGCCAGCAGTTTACAGGGGCCCTTGAGCTCCTATAATTCACCCCTCCACTTT. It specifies CASSLQGPLSSYNSPLHF.

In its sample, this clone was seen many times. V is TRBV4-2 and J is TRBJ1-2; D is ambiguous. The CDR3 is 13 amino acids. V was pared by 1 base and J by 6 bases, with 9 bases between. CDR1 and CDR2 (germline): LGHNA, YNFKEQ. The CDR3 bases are TGTGCCAGCAGCCAAGGAGGAGGGAATGGCTACACCTTC. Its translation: CASSQGGGNGYTF.

The CDR3 nucleotides are TGTGCCAGTAGTCCAAGGTCCTCTAGGGGCACTGAAGCTTTCTTT. This gives the protein CASSPRSSRGTEAFF. The chain links TRBV19 to TRBJ1-1; a possible D gene is TRBD1 (5 bases). Trimming took 5 bases from V and 4 from J, leaving 17 bases between them. CDR1 and CDR2 (germline): LNHDA, SQIVND (reference sequence). The CDR3 contains 15 residues.

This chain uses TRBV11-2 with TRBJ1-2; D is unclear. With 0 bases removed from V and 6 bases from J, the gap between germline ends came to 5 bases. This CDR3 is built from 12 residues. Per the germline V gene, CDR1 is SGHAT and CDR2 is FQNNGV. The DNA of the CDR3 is TGTGCCAGCAGCTTAGAGCGGAATGGCTACACCTTC. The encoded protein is CASSLERNGYTF.

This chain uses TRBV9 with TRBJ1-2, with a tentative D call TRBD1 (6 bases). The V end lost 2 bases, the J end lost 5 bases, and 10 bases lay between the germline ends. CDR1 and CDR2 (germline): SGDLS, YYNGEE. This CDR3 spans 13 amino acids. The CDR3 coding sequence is TGTGCCAGCAGCGTTGACAGGTCTTATGGCTACACCTTC. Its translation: CASSVDRSYGYTF.